This T cell receptor beta chain was profiled in a study of cytomegalovirus exposure and HLA in healthy donors. Background on the study: Of several hundred genotyped donors, 81% grouped in the Caucasian-associated ancestry cluster.

The CDR3 totals 13 residues. Germline CDR1 is SGHTA and CDR2 is FQGNSA. V was trimmed by 5 bases and J by 8 bases, leaving 15 bases between them. This clone was seen just once. Its antigen remains unknown. The PCR was carried out with 60 Vbeta primers and 13 Jbeta primers. The method was immunoSEQ multiplex PCR; TCRdb's version includes in-frame clones alone and lacks a portion of them. In the table there are about 140,000 clones, about four fifths of which are singletons. Study conclusions and caveats: A later analysis linked a missense DCLRE1C variant to TCR beta V- and J-gene trimming.

The TCR originated in a young man in good health and CMV-seropositive. The chain carries TRBV7-2 and TRBJ1-1, with D tentatively TRBD1 (6 bases). Sequencing was done on a sample of PBMCs. CDR3 sequence (DNA): TGTGCCAGCAGCCTTTCTCAGGGGCGAGAAGCTTTCTTT. Amino acid sequence: CASSLSQGREAFF.